This entry lists 30 T cell receptor beta chains sequenced from one sample in a study of Ad26.COV2.S vaccination and SARS-CoV-2 variants. Data came from immunoSEQ multiplex PCR; TCRdb stores just in-frame clones and leaves some out. Of 400,000 to 450,000 clones in the sample, over 75% were seen once. Treatment noted: 15 to 20 received Ad26.COV2.S at low or high dose, single or two shots; 5 received placebo; per-sample allocation not given. Collection of samples fell on day 63 after the first vaccine or placebo injection. Material: peripheral blood, obtained in a trial of Ad26.COV2.S vaccine versus placebo. All receptors derive from a person between 18 and 60 years old who received the Ad26.COV2.S COVID-19 vaccine or a placebo.

The sample holds one count of this clone. This chain connects TRBV7-8 to TRBJ1-5; possible D gene TRBD1, 5 bases. The CDR3 extends over 16 amino acids. The V end was cut by 1 base, the J end by 9 bases, with 19 bases between. The V gene's germline CDR1 is SGHVS and CDR2 FQNEAQ. Written as DNA, the CDR3 is TGTGCCAGCAGCTTAGGAGCGGTGACAGACCCCCGGCCCCAGCATTTT. This sequence encodes CASSLGAVTDPRPQHF.

This sequence joins TRBV9 and TRBJ2-3; 11 nucleotides match TRBD2. Germline trimming cut 3 bases from V and 2 bases from J; bases unmatched to any gene: 2. The CDR3 sequence is 15 residues long. In germline, CDR1 is SGDLS, CDR2 YYNGEE. In DNA form, the CDR3 reads TGTGCCAGCAGCGGACTAGCGGGACACACAGATACGCAGTATTTT. The encoded protein is CASSGLAGHTDTQYF.

V usage is TRBV12-3 or TRBV12-4 and J usage is TRBJ1-2; possibly TRBD1 for D (5 bases). V dropped 3 bases and J dropped 4 bases, with 9 bases sitting between them. There are 13 residues in the CDR3. Here the CDR3 reads CASSFDRFYGYTF. CDR3 bases: TGTGCCAGCAGTTTCGACAGATTCTATGGCTACACCTTC.

V gene TRBV10-3 combines with J gene TRBJ1-3; D is ambiguous. CDR3 length: 17 residues. Trimming stripped 0 bases from V and 1 base from J, with 13 bases between. Germline CDR1 ENHRY, CDR2 SYGVKD. The CDR3 spells CAISESLLRGSGNTIYF. The CDR3 region has the DNA TGTGCCATCAGTGAGTCACTTTTACGAGGGTCTGGAAACACCATATATTTT.

The chain couples TRBV6-5 to TRBJ1-1; a weak D match, TRBD1 (5 bases). CDR1 is MNHEY and CDR2 is SVGAGI in the germline V gene. This CDR3 region has 14 residues. V was cut by 2 bases and J by 5 bases, with 12 bases left in between. The CDR3 bases are TGTGCCAGCAGTTACGGGCAGGGAGGGACTGAAGCTTTCTTT. Its translation is CASSYGQGGTEAFF.

This clone was observed a single time. This rearrangement joins TRBV4-1 to TRBJ1-2; 8 positions match TRBD1. This CDR3 spans 16 amino acids. With 4 bases clipped from V and 2 bases from J, the junction kept 9 bases outside the gene matches. Per germline, CDR1 MGHRA and CDR2 YSYEKL. This CDR3 is CASSPQGTGGNYGYTF. The CDR3, as DNA: TGCGCCAGCAGCCCGCAAGGTACAGGGGGAAACTATGGCTACACCTTC.

V usage is TRBV2 and J usage is TRBJ1-1; TRBD1 might be the D (6 bases). V lost 4 bases to trimming and J lost 0 bases, with 18 bases between them. The germline gives CDR1 SNHLY, CDR2 FYNNEI. CDR3 length: 17 amino acids. CDR3 in amino acids: CASSGGTYERLNTEAFF. CDR3 nucleotide sequence: TGTGCCAGCAGTGGAGGGACATACGAACGACTGAACACTGAAGCTTTCTTT.

The chain employs TRBV5-6 and TRBJ2-7, with a possible D match to TRBD2 (6 bases). The germline V gene has CDR1 SGHDT and CDR2 YYEEEE. Trimming took off 2 bases at V and 0 bases at J, with 18 bases between the two ends. CDR3 size: 17 residues. The CDR3 bases are TGTGCCAGCAGCTTCCCTAGCGTGACTGGAAGCTCCTACGAGCAGTACTTC. Encoded protein: CASSFPSVTGSSYEQYF.

V gene TRBV7-2 combines with J gene TRBJ2-2, with TRBD2 identical over 11 bases. Germline lookup yields CDR1 SGHTA and CDR2 FQGNSA. This CDR3 is 14 amino acids long. Losses at the gene ends were 5 bases for V and 6 bases for J; bases not matched to a gene: 2. CDR3 nucleotide sequence: TGTGCCAGCAGCCGTAGCGGGAGGGCCGGGGAGCTGTTTTTT. Protein: CASSRSGRAGELFF.

Only a few counts were recorded for this clone. The chain recombines TRBV30 with TRBJ1-1; D remains ambiguous. The germline V gene encodes CDR1 GTSNPN and CDR2 SVGIG (reference sequence). V gave up 3 bases and J gave up 3 bases, with 11 bases separating them. CDR3 length: 13 residues. In DNA form, the CDR3 reads TGTGCCTGGAGGGGAGGGTTGGACACTGAAGCTTTCTTT. Protein: CAWRGGLDTEAFF. Full variable domain (rest looked up from reference TRBV30 and TRBJ1-1): SQTIHQWPATLVQPVGSPLSLECTVEGTSNPNLYWYRQAAGRGLQLLFYSVGIGQISSEVPQNLSASRPQDRQFILSSKKLLLSDSGFYLCAWRGGLDTEAFFGQGTRLTVV.

The V call is TRBV2, the J call TRBJ1-5; D unresolved. Deletions cut 2 bases from V and 6 bases from J, with 11 bases between. Germline-derived CDR1 and CDR2 are SNHLY and FYNNEI. The CDR3 runs to 14 residues. The CDR3 DNA follows: TGTGCCAGCAGTGAATGGGAGACTGGTCAGCCCCAGCATTTT. Translation gives CASSEWETGQPQHF.

The chain uses TRBV5-4 and TRBJ1-6; 7 nucleotides agree with TRBD1. J was trimmed by 6 bases and V by 3 bases; bases with no gene match: 9. This CDR3 contains 16 residues. CDR1 and CDR2 from the germline V gene are SGHNT and YYREEE (reference sequence). CDR3 protein: CASSSDRARRNSPLHF. CDR3 bases: TGTGCCAGCAGCTCTGACAGGGCTCGTCGTAATTCACCCCTCCACTTT. Variable domain in full (rest from reference TRBV5-4 and TRBJ1-6): ETGVTQSPTHLIKTRGQQVTLRCSSQSGHNTVSWYQQALGQGPQFIFQYYREEENGRGNFPPRFSGLQFPNYSSELNVNALELDDSALYLCASSSDRARRNSPLHFGNGTRLTVT.

This chain connects TRBV30 to TRBJ2-1; 10 nucleotides line up with TRBD1. The CDR3 is 15 amino acids. The ends lost 1 base at V and 8 bases at J; junction bases unmatched: 8. Germline lookup yields CDR1 GTSNPN and CDR2 SVGIG (reference sequence). As DNA, the CDR3 is TGTGCCTGGAGTGGGACAGGGGGTATCCTCTATGAGCAGTTCTTC. Amino acids: CAWSGTGGILYEQFF.

This CDR3 reads CATSRTGQGTEAFF. CDR3 sequence (DNA): TGTGCCACCAGCAGAACGGGACAGGGGACTGAAGCTTTCTTT. J is TRBJ1-1 and V is TRBV15; 10 bases are shared with TRBD1. Germline loops: CDR1 LNHNV, CDR2 YYDKDF (reference sequence). V shed 2 bases, J shed 5 bases, and the junction held 2 bases outside the gene matches. This CDR3 has 14 residues. Together with reference TRBV15 and TRBJ1-1, the CDR3 gives the full variable domain: DAMVIQNPRYQVTQFGKPVTLSCSQTLNHNVMYWYQQKSSQAPKLLFHYYDKDFNNEADTPDNFQSRRPNTSFCFLDIRSPGLGDTAMYLCATSRTGQGTEAFFGQGTRLTVV.

The chain has TRBV29-1 and TRBJ2-3; perhaps TRBD1 as D (5 bases). Germline V gene lookup returns CDR1 SQVTM and CDR2 ANQGSEA. The CDR3 is made up of 12 amino acids. Trimming took 7 bases from V and 6 from J, leaving 14 bases between them. The CDR3 DNA reads as TGCAGCGCCTCCTCAGGGTCCGATACGCAGTATTTT. Its protein product is CSASSGSDTQYF.

This clone was picked up one time. The chain recombines TRBV7-6 with TRBJ2-3; D assignment may be TRBD1 or TRBD2 (6 bases each). From germline, CDR1 is SGHVS and CDR2 FNYEAQ. Between the trimmed V and J ends, which lost 4 bases and 6 bases, there was a span of 20 bases. The CDR3 runs to 16 residues. The CDR3 is CASSSHGGAGMDTQYF. The CDR3 nucleotides are TGTGCCAGCAGCTCCCACGGGGGCGCGGGGATGGATACGCAGTATTTT. The variable domain in full, with the rest retrieved from reference TRBV7-6 and TRBJ2-3, is GAGVSQSPRYKVTKRGQDVALRCDPISGHVSLYWYRQALGQGPEFLTYFNYEAQQDKSGLPNDRFSAERPEGSISTLTIQRTEQRDSAMYRCASSSHGGAGMDTQYFGPGTRLTVL.

The rearrangement joins TRBV18 to TRBJ2-7; no firm D call. This CDR3 contains 14 residues. V lost 3 bases and J lost 3, with 12 bases in between. Germline assignment: CDR1 KGHSH and CDR2 LQKENI. CDR3 loop: CASSPDQTFYEQYF. DNA of the CDR3: TGTGCCAGCTCACCGGACCAGACTTTCTACGAGCAGTACTTC.

The rearrangement uses TRBV4-3 and TRBJ1-5; 7 bases fit TRBD1. Unmatched junction bases numbered 8, after V lost 0 bases and J lost 6 bases. The CDR3 consists of 16 residues. Germline CDR1 is LGHNA and CDR2 is YSLEER. The CDR3 bases are TGCGCCAGCAGCCAAGATAGGGGGCAGGACGGTCAGCCCCAGCATTTT. Translation: CASSQDRGQDGQPQHF.

The genes are TRBV10-1 and TRBJ2-1, with D uncertain. Germline CDR1 reads WNHNN; CDR2 reads SYGVQD (reference sequence). This CDR3 comprises 14 residues. With 0 bases removed from V and 1 base from J, the gap between germline ends came to 4 bases. The CDR3: CASSESGSYNEQFF. The CDR3 DNA follows: TGCGCCAGCAGTGAGTCGGGTTCCTACAATGAGCAGTTCTTC.

Only one count was recorded for this clone. The chain couples TRBV4-3 to TRBJ2-2; 8 nucleotides line up with TRBD2. The germline CDR1 and CDR2 sequences are LGHNA and YSLEER. The trim removed 1 base at V and 5 bases at J, leaving 6 bases unmatched. The length of the CDR3 is 16 residues. As DNA, the CDR3 is TGCGCCAGCAGCCAAGCGGGAGGGCCGGGTACCGGGGAGCTGTTTTTT. Translation: CASSQAGGPGTGELFF.

The chain joins TRBV15 to TRBJ2-7; 11 nucleotides match TRBD1. The CDR3 runs 13 residues. V was pared by 8 bases and J by 7 bases, with 7 bases of the junction left unmatched. Looked up from germline, CDR1 is LNHNV and CDR2 is YYDKDF (reference sequence). Written as DNA, the CDR3 is TGTGCCACCGGACGGGACAGGGGGTATGAGCAGTACTTC. This gives the protein CATGRDRGYEQYF.

There are a few counts of this clone. The chain is built from TRBV19 and TRBJ1-5; D call uncertain. The CDR3 has 16 residues. V lost 5 bases to trimming and J lost 6 bases, with 20 bases between them. Germline loops: CDR1 LNHDA, CDR2 SQIVND (reference sequence). This chain's CDR3 is CASSPGPREAGQPQHF. The CDR3 coding sequence is TGTGCCAGTAGTCCAGGCCCCCGGGAGGCCGGTCAGCCCCAGCATTTT.

This clone was detected a few times. The chain employs TRBV6-2 or TRBV6-3 and TRBJ2-3; D perhaps matches TRBD2 (5 bases). Germline lookup yields CDR1 MNHEY and CDR2 SVGEGT. The ends were cut back, 0 bases at V and 6 bases at J, with 7 bases in the middle. The CDR3 spans 13 residues. The DNA for the CDR3 is TGTGCCAGCAGTTACTCAGAGCGGGATACGCAGTATTTT. Encoded protein: CASSYSERDTQYF.

The chain joins TRBV2 to TRBJ1-1; D gene unclear. Trimming removed 4 bases at V and 1 base at J, with 4 bases between. CDR1 is SNHLY, CDR2 FYNNEI, per germline. CDR3 length: 12 residues. This CDR3 reads CASSAGNTEAFF. The CDR3 DNA reads as TGTGCCAGCAGTGCGGGGAACACTGAAGCTTTCTTT.

V gene TRBV11-2 combines with J gene TRBJ2-3; D might be TRBD2 (5 bases). Trimming removed 6 bases at V and 2 bases at J, with 9 bases between. CDR3 length: 13 amino acids. Germline CDR1 and CDR2: SGHAT and FQNNGV. The CDR3 DNA sequence: TGTGCCAGCAGGCCGGGGAACACAGATACGCAGTATTTT. Translating gives CASRPGNTDTQYF.

The chain carries TRBV30 and TRBJ1-2, with D possibly being TRBD1 (5 bases). The CDR3 has 12 residues. The germline V gene encodes CDR1 GTSNPN and CDR2 SVGIG (reference sequence). V lost 4 bases to trimming and J lost 8 bases, with 14 bases between them. The CDR3, as DNA: TGTGCCTGGAAGGGGCTCTCCGGGGGCTACACCTTC. Its translation: CAWKGLSGGYTF.

This chain connects TRBV28 to TRBJ1-3; D is unresolved. CDR1 MDHEN and CDR2 SYDVKM come from the germline V gene. V shed 6 bases and J shed 4 bases, with 13 bases lying between them. The CDR3 has 14 amino acids. As DNA, the CDR3 is TGTGCCAGCAGCCCCCGGGCCTTAGGAAACACCATATATTTT. As protein: CASSPRALGNTIYF.

The chain employs TRBV7-9 and TRBJ2-7; D is unclear. The CDR3 has 12 residues. The ends were cut back, 0 bases at V and 7 bases at J, with 7 bases in the middle. The germline gives CDR1 SEHNR, CDR2 FQNEAQ (reference sequence). CDR3 residues: CASSLAPGEQYF. As DNA, the CDR3 is TGTGCCAGCAGCTTAGCCCCCGGTGAGCAGTACTTC.

There are a few counts of this clone. Other DNA sequences in the same sample also yield this CDR3. This rearrangement joins TRBV5-5 to TRBJ2-1; the match to TRBD1 covers 7 bases. The CDR3 has 15 residues. Germline V gene data show CDR1 as SGHKS and CDR2 as YYEKEE (reference sequence). Losses at the gene ends were 4 bases for V and 0 bases for J; bases not matched to a gene: 4. CDR3 sequence (DNA): TGTGCCAGCAGCGTCGACAGGGTCTCCTACAATGAGCAGTTCTTC. It is translated as CASSVDRVSYNEQFF.

DNA of the CDR3: TGTGCCAGCTCACCACAGGGGCCCCGGAACCAAGAGACCCAGTACTTC. Its protein product is CASSPQGPRNQETQYF. The chain uses TRBV18 and TRBJ2-5; weak D call: TRBD1 (5 bases). The V end was cut by 1 base, the J end by 0 bases, with 12 bases between. The CDR3 totals 16 residues. CDR1 and CDR2 from the germline V gene are KGHSH and LQKENI.